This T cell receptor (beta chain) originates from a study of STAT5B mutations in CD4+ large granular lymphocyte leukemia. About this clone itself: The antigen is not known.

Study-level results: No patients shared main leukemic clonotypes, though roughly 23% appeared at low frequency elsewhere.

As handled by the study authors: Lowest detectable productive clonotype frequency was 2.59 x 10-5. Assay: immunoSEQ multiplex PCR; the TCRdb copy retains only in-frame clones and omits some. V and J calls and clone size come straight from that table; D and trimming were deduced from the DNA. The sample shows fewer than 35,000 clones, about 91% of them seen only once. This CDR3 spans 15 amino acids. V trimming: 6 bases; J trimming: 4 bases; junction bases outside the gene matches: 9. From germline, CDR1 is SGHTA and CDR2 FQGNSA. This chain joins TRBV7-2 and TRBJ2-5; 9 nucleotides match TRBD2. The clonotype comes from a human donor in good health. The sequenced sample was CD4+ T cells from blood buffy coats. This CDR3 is CASSYLAGARETQYF. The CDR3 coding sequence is TGTGCCAGCAGTTACTTAGCGGGAGCAAGAGAGACCCAGTACTTC.